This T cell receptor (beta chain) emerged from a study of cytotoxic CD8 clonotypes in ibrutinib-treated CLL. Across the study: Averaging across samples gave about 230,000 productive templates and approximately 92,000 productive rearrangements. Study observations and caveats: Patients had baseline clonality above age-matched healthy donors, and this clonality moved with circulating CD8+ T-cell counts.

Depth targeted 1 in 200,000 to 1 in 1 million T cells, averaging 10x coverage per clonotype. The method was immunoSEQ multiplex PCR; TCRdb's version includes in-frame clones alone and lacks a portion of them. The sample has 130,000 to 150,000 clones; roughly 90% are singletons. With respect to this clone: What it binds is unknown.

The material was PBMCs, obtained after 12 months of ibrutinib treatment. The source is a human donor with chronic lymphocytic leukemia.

CDR3 loop: CATAPSGRGTDTQYF. For the CDR3, the DNA is TGTGCCACCGCCCCGAGCGGGAGAGGAACAGATACGCAGTATTTT. The chain recombines TRBV5-4 with TRBJ2-3; TRBD2 matches 8 bases. Germline V gene sequence: CDR1 SGHNT, CDR2 YYREEE (reference sequence). This CDR3 is 15 amino acids long. Trimming cost V 9 bases and J 3 bases; bases outside gene matches: 12.